This T cell receptor (beta chain) was captured by sequencing in a study of post-analysis software for immune sequencing data. Study details: Patients had relapsing-remitting, secondary progressive or progressive-relapsing multiple sclerosis; some lacked subtype. Study conclusions and caveats: By F measure, samples from a shared preparation batch strongly co-clustered. When compared against controls, multiple sclerosis patients showed significantly lower normalized Chao1 diversity.

On this clonotype: Antigen unknown.

Prepared TCR beta cDNA libraries contained unique molecular identifiers. About 460,000 cDNA molecules were obtained from roughly 1.1 to 9.2 million T cells. MiXCR, run by TCRdb on the PCR reads, gives a single entry per CDR3 protein. The data show about 500,000 distinct CDR3 sequences, under 55% seen once. Material: blood. This receptor was taken from a girl aged 10 to 17 with multiple sclerosis.

The CDR3 DNA reads as TGTGCCAGCAGGGGATCAGGGTCGGGCAATCAGCCCCAGCATTTT. This codes for CASRGSGSGNQPQHF. The rearrangement links TRBV6-5 to TRBJ1-5, with D possibly matching TRBD1 (5 bases). CDR1 and CDR2 from the germline V gene are MNHEY and SVGAGI. The V and J ends lost 6 bases and 2 bases respectively, with 14 bases between them. The CDR3 spans 15 residues.